What follows are 21 T cell receptor beta chains derived from one specimen sequenced in a study of blood T cells in healthy people across ages. Primers used in a second PCR of about 6 to 12 cycles were a sample-barcoded 5' primer and a J-beta primer mix. TCRdb independently ran MiXCR on the 5' RACE reads; one entry per CDR3 protein. The table has 1.5 million to 1.9 million distinct CDR3 sequences, 40% to 45% seen once. What was sequenced was blood. The receptors shown here come from a young woman in good health.

This clonotype was found a few times. The chain recombines TRBV29-1 with TRBJ2-1; 9 bases align to TRBD2. Germline CDR1 reads SQVTM; CDR2 reads ANQGSEA. The length of the CDR3 is 14 residues. V dropped 7 bases and J dropped 4; count of bases not matched to a gene: 8. The CDR3 here is CSGGTSRIYNEQFF. The CDR3 bases are TGCAGCGGGGGGACTAGCAGGATTTACAATGAGCAGTTCTTC.

The chain links TRBV29-1 to TRBJ2-7; 7 nucleotides line up with TRBD1. The CDR3 sequence is 13 residues long. Germline CDR1 is SQVTM and CDR2 is ANQGSEA. J was trimmed by 3 bases and V by 7 bases; bases with no gene match: 9. CDR3 in amino acids: CSGLGTEGYEQYF. The CDR3 nucleotides are TGCAGCGGGCTAGGGACAGAAGGCTACGAGCAGTACTTC.

This clonotype was seen a handful of times. J is TRBJ1-1 and V is TRBV12-3 or TRBV12-4; D call uncertain. Trimming shortened V by 6 bases and J by 5 bases, and 16 bases separated the two germline ends. The CDR3 extends over 14 amino acids. CDR3 region: CASSSGIPLTEAFF. DNA for the CDR3: TGTGCCAGCAGCTCCGGGATACCTCTAACTGAAGCTTTCTTT.

The chain recombines TRBV7-6 with TRBJ1-2; D remains ambiguous. This CDR3 has 14 amino acids. Between the trimmed V and J ends, which lost 5 bases and 8 bases, there was a span of 18 bases. Germline V lookup: CDR1 SGHVS, CDR2 FNYEAQ. The CDR3: CASSVEPGVNGYTF. DNA for the CDR3: TGTGCCAGCAGCGTAGAACCCGGAGTCAACGGCTACACCTTC.

This clonotype was seen only a few times. The chain employs TRBV5-6 and TRBJ2-1; D not certain. The CDR3 covers 13 residues. CDR1 and CDR2 (germline): SGHDT, YYEEEE. Trimming stripped 2 bases from V and 6 bases from J, with 9 bases between. The CDR3 reads CASSLSLPNEQFF. The CDR3 bases are TGTGCCAGCAGCTTATCCCTCCCCAATGAGCAGTTCTTC.

This clonotype has more than one count but fewer than ten. The rearrangement links TRBV29-1 to TRBJ1-1, with a weak D call TRBD1 (5 bases). V lost 1 base and J lost 1, with 10 bases in between. This CDR3 contains 14 residues. Germline V lookup: CDR1 SQVTM, CDR2 ANQGSEA. The chain's CDR3 is CSVEVRAENTEAFF. For the CDR3, the DNA is TGCAGCGTTGAAGTCAGGGCGGAGAACACTGAAGCTTTCTTT.

This clonotype showed up just a few times. The V and J genes are TRBV7-8 and TRBJ1-5; D is ambiguous. V was clipped by 6 bases and J by 3 bases, with 15 bases between them. CDR1 is SGHVS and CDR2 is FQNEAQ in the germline V gene. The CDR3 is made up of 15 amino acids. CDR3 protein: CASRHGGSYNQPQHF. DNA for the CDR3: TGTGCCAGCAGGCATGGCGGCAGCTACAATCAGCCCCAGCATTTT.

In this sample, this clonotype turned up a few times. The chain employs TRBV5-1 and TRBJ1-4, with TRBD1 identical over 7 bases. Germline loops: CDR1 SGHRS, CDR2 YFSETQ. Losses at the gene ends were 7 bases for V and 5 bases for J; bases not matched to a gene: 5. The CDR3 covers 13 residues. The CDR3 DNA follows: TGCGCCAGCCGCCGGGACAGCAATGAAAAACTGTTTTTT. Translated, it gives CASRRDSNEKLFF.

V is TRBV6-5 and J is TRBJ2-1, with TRBD2 matching 14 bases. The CDR3 has 19 amino acids. CDR1 and CDR2 (germline): MNHEY, SVGAGI. The trim removed 2 bases at V and 0 bases at J, leaving 6 bases unmatched. The chain's CDR3 is CASSYRLAGGKSSYNEQFF. CDR3 DNA sequence: TGTGCCAGCAGTTACAGACTAGCGGGAGGGAAAAGCTCCTACAATGAGCAGTTCTTC.

The chain uses TRBV6-5 and TRBJ2-7, with D perhaps TRBD2 (6 bases). Trimming took off 2 bases at V and 2 bases at J, with 13 bases between the two ends. CDR1 MNHEY and CDR2 SVGAGI come from the germline V gene. The CDR3 spans 15 residues. The CDR3 here is CASSYGGARAYEQYF. As DNA, the CDR3 is TGTGCCAGCAGTTACGGAGGGGCGAGGGCCTACGAGCAGTACTTC.

The chain links TRBV6-1 to TRBJ1-2; D remains ambiguous. The CDR3 contains 16 residues. V gave up 3 bases and J gave up 7 bases, with 21 bases separating them. Germline V CDR1 and CDR2: MNHNS, SASEGT. CDR3 in amino acids: CASSEILKGGKRGYTF. The CDR3 bases are TGTGCCAGCAGTGAGATTCTAAAGGGAGGGAAGCGTGGCTACACCTTC.

The chain uses TRBV6-5 and TRBJ1-4; D is perhaps TRBD1 (5 bases). CDR1 and CDR2 from the germline V gene are MNHEY and SVGAGI. The ends were cut back, 7 bases at V and 11 bases at J, with 17 bases in the middle. The CDR3 is 13 residues long. The CDR3 DNA reads TGTGCCAGCACTCCTGGCAGGGCCGCGAAACTGTTTTTT. It specifies CASTPGRAAKLFF.

The CDR3 DNA is TGTGCCTGGAGTGTACGGGTAGGGGGAGATACGCAGTATTTT. As protein: CAWSVRVGGDTQYF. V gene TRBV30 combines with J gene TRBJ2-3; tentatively, D is TRBD1 (6 bases). Trimming took 0 bases from V and 5 from J, leaving 12 bases between them. Germline V gives CDR1 GTSNPN, CDR2 SVGIG (reference sequence). This CDR3 is 14 amino acids long.

The chain combines TRBV29-1 with TRBJ2-7, with TRBD1 identical over 8 bases. Germline V CDR1 and CDR2: SQVTM, ANQGSEA. J was trimmed by 6 bases and V by 1 base; bases with no gene match: 14. The CDR3 extends over 16 amino acids. The CDR3 DNA is TGCAGCGTTGAAGGAGGAGTCTCACAGGGGGTAGGCGAGCAGTACTTC. It codes for CSVEGGVSQGVGEQYF.

This clonotype was seen more than once but under ten times. The rearrangement links TRBV5-1 to TRBJ2-7; 9 bases match TRBD2. The CDR3 totals 17 residues. The trim removed 4 bases at V and 0 bases at J, leaving 11 bases unmatched. The germline V gene has CDR1 SGHRS and CDR2 YFSETQ. The CDR3 loop reads CASSSGRHPTSSYEQYF. In DNA form, the CDR3 reads TGCGCCAGCAGCAGCGGGAGGCACCCTACTAGCTCCTACGAGCAGTACTTC.

This clonotype was found a few times. V and J are TRBV2 and TRBJ2-1, with D possibly being TRBD2 (6 bases). The CDR3 totals 12 residues. From germline, CDR1 is SNHLY and CDR2 FYNNEI. Trimming left V 9 bases short and J 8 bases short, with 14 bases between. CDR3: CARKGGMDEQFF. The CDR3 coding sequence is TGTGCCAGAAAGGGAGGAATGGATGAGCAGTTCTTC.

In its sample, this clonotype was seen a few times. V usage is TRBV20-1 and J usage is TRBJ2-1; 12 nucleotides match TRBD2. Germline V gene sequence: CDR1 DFQATT, CDR2 SNEGSKA (reference sequence). The CDR3 contains 14 residues. V was pared by 4 bases and J by 8 bases, with 6 bases of the junction left unmatched. CDR3 protein: CSATSGGAFDEQFF. CDR3 in DNA: TGCAGTGCTACTAGCGGGGGGGCGTTTGATGAGCAGTTCTTC.

The gene calls are TRBV28 and TRBJ1-1; D unclear. This CDR3 is built from 11 residues. The germline CDR1 and CDR2 sequences are MDHEN and SYDVKM. V was trimmed by 11 bases and J by 1 base, leaving 8 bases between them. The CDR3 loop reads CAVAENTEAFF. The CDR3 nucleotides are TGTGCCGTGGCAGAGAACACTGAAGCTTTCTTT.

V gene TRBV5-6 combines with J gene TRBJ2-7, with D possibly called TRBD1 or TRBD2 (5 bases each). The CDR3 is made up of 14 amino acids. CDR1 is SGHDT, CDR2 YYEEEE, per germline. Between the trimmed V and J ends, which lost 0 bases and 7 bases, there was a span of 14 bases. For the CDR3, the DNA is TGTGCCAGCAGCTTGGGCGGCTGGGGGAATGAGCAGTACTTC. Translated: CASSLGGWGNEQYF.

This clonotype was seen ten or more times. A much larger clonotype is one base distant, so this may be a read error. This chain joins TRBV10-3 and TRBJ2-7; D is possibly TRBD1 (5 bases). The V gene lost 4 bases and the J gene lost 7 bases, with 17 bases spanning the gap. CDR3 length equals 14 residues. The germline V gene encodes CDR1 ENHRY and CDR2 SYGVKD. The CDR3, as DNA: TGTGCCATCAGTGGTGGCAGGGTGAGCCATGAGCAGTACTTC. This encodes CAISGGRVSHEQYF.

The sample holds many counts of this clonotype. This chain connects TRBV7-2 to TRBJ2-3; no clear D gene. This CDR3 comprises 15 residues. CDR1 SGHTA and CDR2 FQGNSA come from the germline V gene. Trimming pared 5 bases from V and 10 bases from J, leaving 22 bases between. DNA for the CDR3: TGTGCCAGCAGCACACAAGGTTACCTTCCCGCTGCGCAGTATTTT. As protein: CASSTQGYLPAAQYF.